The clone carrying this T cell receptor (beta chain) has a handful of counts. Trimming removed 4 bases at V and 4 bases at J, with 17 bases between. The V gene's germline CDR1 is MGHRA and CDR2 YSYEKL. The length of the CDR3 is 15 residues. Data came from immunoSEQ multiplex PCR; TCRdb stores just in-frame clones and leaves some out. The table has 70,000 or so clones, about 85% seen once. The sample comes from a study of OX40 agonist ivuxolimab in advanced cancers. Overall study context: A diagnosis of hepatocellular carcinoma, melanoma, renal cell or head and neck cancer was present in dose-escalation patients. Two patients with cutaneous melanoma and one with hepatocellular carcinoma, three in total, showed partial responses.

Patients who had autoimmune disease history or got systemic immunosuppression were left out. This clonotype was obtained from an adult with an advanced solid tumor such as melanoma, head and neck, liver or kidney cancer. The chain is built from TRBV4-1 and TRBJ2-7; D unclear. The sample consisted of CD4+ or CD8+ T cells sorted from blood, taken in a trial of the OX40 agonist ivuxolimab. CDR3 DNA sequence: TGCGCCAGCAGCCGACCCGGGTCCCTTTCGTACGAGCAGTACTTC. It encodes CASSRPGSLSYEQYF.